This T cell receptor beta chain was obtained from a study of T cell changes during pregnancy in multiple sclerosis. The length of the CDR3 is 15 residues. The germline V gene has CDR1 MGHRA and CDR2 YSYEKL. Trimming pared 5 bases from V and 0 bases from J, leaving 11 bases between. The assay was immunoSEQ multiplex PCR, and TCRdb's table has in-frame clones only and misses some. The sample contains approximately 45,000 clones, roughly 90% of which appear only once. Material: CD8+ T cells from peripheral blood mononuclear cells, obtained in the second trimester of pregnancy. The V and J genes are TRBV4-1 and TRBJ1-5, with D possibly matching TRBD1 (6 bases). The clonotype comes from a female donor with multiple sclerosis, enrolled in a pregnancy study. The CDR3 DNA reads TGCGCCAGCAGCGTCGGGACAACTAGCAATCAGCCCCAGCATTTT. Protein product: CASSVGTTSNQPQHF.